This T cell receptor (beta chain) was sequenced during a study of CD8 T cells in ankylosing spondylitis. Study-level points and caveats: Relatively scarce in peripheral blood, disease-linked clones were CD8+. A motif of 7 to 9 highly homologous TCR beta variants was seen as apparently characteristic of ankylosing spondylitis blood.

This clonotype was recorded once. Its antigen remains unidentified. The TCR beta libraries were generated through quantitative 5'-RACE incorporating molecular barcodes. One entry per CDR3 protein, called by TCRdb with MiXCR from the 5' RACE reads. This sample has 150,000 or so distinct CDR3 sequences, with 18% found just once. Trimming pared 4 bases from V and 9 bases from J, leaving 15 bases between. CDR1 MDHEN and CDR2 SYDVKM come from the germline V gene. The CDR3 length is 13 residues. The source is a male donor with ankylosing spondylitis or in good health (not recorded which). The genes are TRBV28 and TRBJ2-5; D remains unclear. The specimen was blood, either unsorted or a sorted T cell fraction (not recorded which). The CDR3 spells CASSSLTSAAQYF. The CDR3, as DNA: TGTGCCAGCAGTTCCCTGACCAGTGCGGCCCAGTACTTC.